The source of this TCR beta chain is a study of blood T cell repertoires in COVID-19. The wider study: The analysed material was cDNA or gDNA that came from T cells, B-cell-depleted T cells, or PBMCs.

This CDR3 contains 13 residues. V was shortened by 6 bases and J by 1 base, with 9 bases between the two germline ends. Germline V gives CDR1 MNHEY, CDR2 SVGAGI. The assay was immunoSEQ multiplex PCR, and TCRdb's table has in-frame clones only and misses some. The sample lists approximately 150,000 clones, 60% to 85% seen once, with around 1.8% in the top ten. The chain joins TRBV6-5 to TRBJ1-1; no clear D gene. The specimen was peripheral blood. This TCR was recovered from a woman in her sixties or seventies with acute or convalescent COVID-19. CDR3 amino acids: CASSLEENTEAFF. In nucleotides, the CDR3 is TGTGCCAGCAGCTTGGAGGAGAACACTGAAGCTTTCTTT.